What follows describes a single T cell receptor beta chain. This clone's antigen is unknown. The gene names and germline sequences given are murine. The CDR3 extends 1 residue past the end of the read, so its final part is completed from the germline J gene. The data are from a study of tissue T cells after allogeneic stem cell transplantation (dated 2022 in TCRdb). Looking at the study overall: Using research autopsies of patients with and without GVHD, plus mouse models of GVHD, the study profiled TCR beta repertoires across many tissues. The human part of the study was a prospective observational study with no blinding and no randomization. Study-wide findings and limitations: Not many T cell clones showed up in more than one patient, yet clustering based on motifs uncovered repertoire signatures that were shared across patients in a tissue-specific way. Sampling depth was acknowledged as a limitation, and the patient cohort was both small and clinically heterogeneous. Within patients, how anatomically similar tissues were was a major factor shaping TCR repertoire composition, regardless of disease or transplant status. Which tissue TCRs were alloreactive or antigen-specific was not determined in the study, and some clones might have been persisting host cells. In both patients and mice, T cells from blood and spleen covered only a limited part of the TCR repertoire found in tissues.

Libraries were prepared through the immunoSEQ multiplex PCR assay. Adaptive Biotechnologies performed TCRbeta CDR3 sequencing at survey depth and reported CDR3 sequences, V/J genes, productive frequency, and template counts. TCR beta CDR3 regions were amplified from genomic DNA instead of RNA. Per the authors' processing: Jensen-Shannon divergence was used to quantify pairwise repertoire overlap between tissues, with a value of 1 indicating complete divergence and a value of 0 indicating identical repertoires. Based on pairwise JSD values, tissues were grouped by single-linkage agglomerative hierarchical clustering, and the results were shown as dendrograms. GLIPH2 was applied to all patient samples using simulation_depth 1000, kmer_min_depth 3, and cdr3_length_cutoff 8, and only groups with more than two unique CDR3s were retained. A standardized tissue-overlap score extrapolated Jaccard GLIPH-group overlap across patients to a standard repertoire size of 1000 clones. Linear mixed-effect models, with tissue as a fixed effect and individual as a random effect, were used to test how diversity related to clinical or experimental variables. Held by TCRdb, this immuneACCESS table contains in-frame sequences only and omits some clones. Under half of the omission traces to an unresolved V gene where checked; the cause of the rest is unknown. The V and J calls and clone size are taken from that table; D and trimming were inferred from the DNA. The sample table holds about 3,700 clones, of which more than 40% were seen once. The ten most abundant clones make up roughly 25% of the sample.

As encoded in the germline V gene, CDR1 is MSHET while CDR2 is SYDVDS. Cut back by 3 bases and 5 bases, the V and J ends lie 10 bases apart. From the cysteine through the phenylalanine, the CDR3 covers 13 amino acids. Shown are 36 bases from within the CDR3, in frame from base 1. The time point label, as the study defines it: mouse harvest day 14 after allogeneic transplant. Each mouse graft consisted of 10^7 T-cell-depleted bone marrow cells plus 10^6 splenic CD5+ T cells and was given by tail vein injection. GVHD in mice was modeled with a major MHC-mismatch B6 (H2b) into BALB/c (H2d) model, and tissues were profiled at day 7 or 14. Mouse tissues and retro-orbital blood were harvested on day 7 or 14 post-transplant using separate sterile tools per animal; livers were flushed beforehand. Before genomic DNA was isolated with the DNeasy Blood & Tissue Kit, mouse tissues were minced with razor blades in buffered saline.

Sequencing was done on a sample of gut tissue. This TCR was recovered from a female BALB/c mouse given C57BL/6 T cells with graft-versus-host disease after an allogeneic hematopoietic cell transplant. Rearrangement joined TRBV29 to TRBJ1-1; 5 matching bases give a weak D call of TRBD1. The CDR3 in this case is CASSFGQGTEVFF. The part of the CDR3 DNA that was read is TGTGCTAGCAGTTTCGGACAAGGGACAGAAGTCTTC.